This T cell receptor beta chain was identified during a study of OX40 agonist ivuxolimab in advanced cancers. Turning to the study itself: Patients with prior anti-PD-1, anti-PD-L1 or anti-CTLA-4 therapy were eligible; roughly 41% had some. Study-level points and caveats: In the 0.1 to 3.0 mg/kg range, CD4+ and CD8+ blood T cells had expanded clonally by week 6.

Systemic immunosuppression or a history of autoimmune disease excluded patients. At baseline, cycle 4 day 1, and cycle 7 day 1, blood was sampled. Turning to this clone: Antigen specificity is unknown.

Profiled with immunoSEQ multiplex PCR; TCRdb holds only in-frame clones, not every one. The sample carries about 150,000 clones, 85% to 95% recorded once. Sample: CD4+ or CD8+ T cells sorted from blood, taken in a trial of the OX40 agonist ivuxolimab. The source of this sequence is an adult with an advanced solid tumor such as melanoma, head and neck, liver or kidney cancer.

The CDR3 DNA reads as TGCGCCAGCAACCTGTTTGGGGGGGCGAACACTGAAGCTTTCTTT. Its protein product is CASNLFGGANTEAFF. V gene TRBV5-1 combines with J gene TRBJ1-1; perhaps TRBD1 as D (6 bases). CDR1 SGHRS and CDR2 YFSETQ come from the germline V gene. The CDR3 spans 15 residues. Trimming stripped 6 bases from V and 1 base from J, with 16 bases between.